A selection of T cell receptor beta chains follows, all from one sample in a study of glioma-infiltrating T cells after dendritic cell vaccination. The data were produced by immunoSEQ multiplex PCR, yet TCRdb's version contains in-frame clones alone and is incomplete. This table has under 30,000 clones, around nine tenths appearing once. Sequenced material: blood, taken after dendritic cell vaccination. These receptor sequences come from a human donor with glioblastoma. Both conserved end residues are part of each CDR3. The D gene is left open where the match is weak. Only part of the rows carry a size: once, few, many, or a class if the clone is expanded.

J gene	clone size	D gene	V gene	CDR3 protein	CDR3 DNA
TRBJ1-3	-	-	TRBV6-5	CASSHRHTGNTIYF	TGTGCCAGCAGTCACAGGCATACTGGAAACACCATATATTTT
TRBJ1-5	-	-	TRBV29-1	CSVTPARSNGGGHHSFSNQPQHF	TGCAGCGTTACTCCCGCCCGCTCGAACGGGGGGGGGCACCATTCATTTAGCAATCAGCCCCAGCATTTT
TRBJ2-3	-	-	TRBV7-9	CASSLASAGFTDTQYF	TGTGCCAGCAGCTTAGCGTCGGCGGGGTTTACAGATACGCAGTATTTT
TRBJ1-1	-	TRBD1	TRBV27	CASRIQGGNTEAFF	TGTGCCAGCAGAATACAGGGGGGAAACACTGAAGCTTTCTTT
TRBJ1-4	-	TRBD1	TRBV6-1	CASIEHRGTAKLFF	TGTGCCAGCATCGAACACAGGGGGACTGCAAAACTGTTTTTT
TRBJ1-1	-	-	TRBV10-2	CASSVGRGFDTEAFF	TGCGCCAGCAGTGTCGGCAGGGGTTTCGACACTGAAGCTTTCTTT
TRBJ1-4	-	TRBD1	TRBV14	CASSGPGTGTNEKLFF	TGTGCCAGCTCAGGTCCCGGGACAGGGACGAATGAAAAACTGTTTTTT
TRBJ2-4	-	TRBD2	TRBV25-1	CASPGGVGFGAKNIQYF	TGTGCCAGCCCTGGGGGGGTTGGTTTTGGAGCCAAAAACATTCAGTACTTC
TRBJ1-1	-	-	TRBV10-1	CASRNNRAGTEAFF	TGCGCCAGCAGGAATAACAGGGCCGGCACTGAAGCTTTCTTT
TRBJ1-3	-	-	TRBV6-1	CASREGISGNTIYF	TGTGCCAGCAGAGAAGGTATCTCTGGAAACACCATATATTTT
TRBJ1-2	-	-	TRBV19	CASSAGASIGYTF	TGTGCCAGTAGTGCAGGGGCCTCCATCGGCTACACCTTC
TRBJ2-1	-	TRBD2	TRBV2	CASSSSGGRYSEQFF	TGTGCCAGCAGTTCAAGCGGGGGGAGGTACTCTGAGCAGTTCTTC
TRBJ1-5	-	-	TRBV27	CASSPRVYTGRIYSNQPQHF	TGTGCCAGCAGTCCCCGCGTGTATACAGGGCGGATTTATAGCAATCAGCCCCAGCATTTT
TRBJ2-3	-	-	TRBV5-1	CASSLGQSTGTQYF	TGCGCCAGCAGCTTGGGACAGAGCACAGGTACGCAGTATTTT
TRBJ1-6	few	TRBD1	TRBV4-2	CASSPTGVGYNSPLHF	TGTGCCAGCAGCCCGACAGGGGTGGGCTATAATTCCCCCCTCCACTTT
TRBJ2-1	-	TRBD2	TRBV7-2	CASSPHLAGAGEQFF	TGTGCCAGCAGCCCCCACCTAGCGGGAGCGGGTGAGCAGTTCTTC
TRBJ2-1	-	TRBD2	TRBV5-4	CASSRSGGQYNEQFF	TGTGCCAGCAGCCGTAGCGGGGGACAGTACAATGAGCAGTTCTTC
TRBJ2-1	-	TRBD1	TRBV14	CASGTGGNEQFF	TGTGCCAGCGGGACAGGTGGGAATGAGCAGTTCTTC
TRBJ1-1	once	TRBD1	TRBV19	CASRGQGTTEAFF	TGTGCCAGTAGGGGACAGGGGACCACTGAAGCTTTCTTT
TRBJ2-3	once	TRBD2	TRBV27	CASSLAGVYTQYF	TGTGCCAGCAGCCTAGCGGGGGTGTATACGCAGTATTTT
TRBJ1-2	-	-	TRBV5-6	CASSLADSYGYTF	TGTGCCAGCAGCTTGGCGGACAGCTATGGCTACACCTTC
TRBJ2-6	-	-	TRBV19	CASSIQWSGANVLTF	TGTGCCAGTAGTATCCAGTGGTCTGGGGCCAACGTCCTGACTTTC
TRBJ1-6	-	TRBD1	TRBV7-9	CASSRDSFNSPLHF	TGTGCCAGCAGCCGGGACAGCTTTAATTCCCCCCTCCACTTT
TRBJ2-5	-	-	TRBV6-1	CASTRGPRGEETQYF	TGTGCCAGCACCCGAGGCCCCAGGGGAGAAGAGACCCAGTACTTC
TRBJ1-3	-	-	TRBV4-1	CASSYNRDYSGNTIYF	TGCGCCAGCAGCTATAACCGAGATTACTCTGGAAACACCATATATTTT
TRBJ1-3	once	-	TRBV11-1	CASSRRSSGNTIYF	TGTGCCAGCAGCAGGAGAAGCTCTGGAAACACCATATATTTT
TRBJ2-3	-	TRBD2	TRBV6-4	CASSDSSGGADTQYF	TGTGCCAGCAGTGACTCTAGCGGGGGGGCAGATACGCAGTATTTT
TRBJ1-5	-	TRBD1	TRBV18	CASSHTTGKGAQPQHF	TGTGCCAGCTCACATACGACAGGGAAAGGAGCTCAGCCCCAGCATTTT
TRBJ2-2	-	-	TRBV7-9	CASITGASANTGELFF	TGTGCCAGCATCACTGGGGCTTCTGCGAACACCGGGGAGCTGTTTTTT
TRBJ2-1	-	TRBD1	TRBV15	CATSRDPGQTMFF	TGTGCCACCAGCAGAGACCCGGGACAGACGATGTTCTTC
TRBJ1-3	-	-	TRBV5-6	CASSLAHRAIGSGNTIYF	TGTGCCAGCAGCTTGGCCCACAGGGCGATCGGCTCTGGAAACACCATATATTTT
TRBJ2-7	-	-	TRBV13	CASSLRTAYEQYF	TGTGCCAGCAGCTTAAGGACAGCCTACGAGCAGTACTTC
TRBJ2-1	once	-	TRBV6-5	CAIAGSSYNEQFF	TGTGCCATTGCTGGGAGCTCCTACAATGAGCAGTTCTTC
TRBJ2-3	-	-	TRBV10-2	CASSEPGFSTDTQYF	TGCGCCAGCAGTGAACCCGGGTTTAGCACAGATACGCAGTATTTT
TRBJ1-5	-	-	TRBV6-6	CAIRESNQPQHF	TGTGCCATAAGGGAGAGCAATCAGCCCCAGCATTTT
TRBJ2-1	-	TRBD2	TRBV7-9	CASSLRGDSSYNEQFF	TGTGCCAGCAGCTTGCGGGGGGATAGCTCCTACAATGAGCAGTTCTTC
TRBJ2-7	-	-	TRBV7-9	CASSLDGFEQYF	TGTGCCAGCAGCTTAGACGGGTTCGAGCAGTACTTC
TRBJ2-1	-	TRBD2	TRBV6-6	CASSTGLAGYEQFF	TGTGCCAGCAGTACGGGACTAGCGGGGTATGAGCAGTTCTTC
TRBJ1-2	-	-	TRBV4-1	CASSQEWQVNYGYTF	TGCGCCAGCAGCCAAGAATGGCAGGTTAACTATGGCTACACCTTC
TRBJ1-2	-	TRBD1	TRBV6-1	CASSEWRQGAYGYTF	TGTGCCAGCAGTGAATGGAGACAGGGGGCTTATGGCTACACCTTC
TRBJ2-2	-	-	TRBV11-2	CASTQGFTGELFF	TGTGCCAGCACACAGGGATTCACCGGGGAGCTGTTTTTT
TRBJ1-1	-	TRBD1	TRBV5-1	CASSLTPGQGDQAFF	TGCGCCAGCAGCTTGACCCCGGGACAGGGTGACCAAGCTTTCTTT
TRBJ2-7	-	TRBD1	TRBV2	CATSGQGTYEQYF	TGTGCCACCTCGGGACAGGGCACCTACGAGCAGTACTTC
TRBJ2-3	few	TRBD2	TRBV7-6	CASSQLAGGTSTDTQYF	TGTGCCAGCAGCCAACTAGCGGGGGGAACTAGCACAGATACGCAGTATTTT
TRBJ1-6	once	-	TRBV15	CATKTGMESPLHF	TGTGCCACCAAGACAGGAATGGAATCCCCCCTCCACTTT